This T cell receptor (beta chain) was sequenced for a study of cytomegalovirus exposure and HLA in healthy donors. This clone was observed a few times. Sequenced by immunoSEQ multiplex PCR; TCRdb stores in-frame clones only, minus some. The sample shows about 400,000 clones, 86% of them seen only once. Germline trimming cut 0 bases from V and 6 bases from J; bases unmatched to any gene: 3. Germline assignment: CDR1 MGHRA and CDR2 YSYEKL. The CDR3 extends over 14 amino acids. The chain is built from TRBV4-1 and TRBJ1-2; 8 nucleotides line up with TRBD1. The sequencing input was PBMCs. This sequence was found in a young woman in good health and CMV-seronegative. The CDR3 region has the DNA TGCGCCAGCAGCCAAGACGGCAGGGGGCATGGCTACACCTTC. This sequence encodes CASSQDGRGHGYTF.